This TCR beta chain stems from a study of shared clonotypes between healthy human individuals. Study context: The people who gave samples were two women and three men aged 18 to 49. There were three CD4 naive, three CD4 memory, two CD8 naive and one CD8 memory plates per donor. General study findings and limits: Among the subsets, naive ones generally showed larger estimated richness than memory ones. Sampling covered blood only; tissue repertoires likely differ.

The CDR3 is 15 amino acids. The V end lost 0 bases, the J end lost 5 bases, and 12 bases lay between the germline ends. CDR1 is SGHTS, CDR2 YDEGEE, per germline. A note on this clone: What it recognizes is unknown.

TCRdb keeps only in-frame clones here, not all; method: immunoSEQ multiplex PCR. This sample has around 1.9 million clones; under 95% occur once, and the top ten carry 1.5% to 2%. Only CD45RO-negative cells positively selected for CCR7 counted as naive CD8 cells, so terminally differentiated effector memory CD45RA+ cells were excluded. The TCR originated in a man aged 18 to 29 in good health. Some clones in this sample may be carry-over from other donors' samples. The sequencing sample was made of naive CD8+ T cells from PBMCs. The V and J genes are TRBV5-8 and TRBJ2-1; D not certain. CDR3 residues: CASSLEQLFNNEQFF. The DNA for the CDR3 is TGTGCCAGCAGCTTGGAACAGCTTTTTAACAATGAGCAGTTCTTC.